This section outlines one T cell receptor (beta chain) sequence together with its context. Its antigen is undetermined. The data belong to a study of shared clonotypes between healthy human individuals. The CDR3 is 15 amino acids. Germline CDR1 reads MDHEN; CDR2 reads SYDVKM. Trimming cost V 3 bases and J 4 bases; bases outside gene matches: 4. Study processing details: There were no quality scores in the junction-only immunoSEQ sequences, so filtering differed. Assay: immunoSEQ multiplex PCR; the TCRdb copy retains only in-frame clones and omits some. V and J calls and clone size are those listed in that table; D and trimming were worked out from the DNA. The data contain roughly 1,600,000 clones, around 98.5% of them singletons. Whole-study findings and limits: Although depth was large, rarefaction showed that sequencing of the sorted subsets was incomplete.

From CD4+ cells came CD45RA+ naive and CD45RA-negative memory subsets. The sequence was obtained from a man aged 25-40 years in good health. This chain joins TRBV28 and TRBJ2-2; 8 bases map to TRBD1. Source material: naive CD4+ T cells sorted from blood. Described subset: CD45RA+ positively selected. DNA for the CDR3: TGTGCCAGCAGTTTCGGGGACAGGCTCACCGGGGAGCTGTTTTTT. Translated: CASSFGDRLTGELFF.